These 10 T cell receptor beta chains share one sample of origin, sequenced in a study of CD8+CD57+ T cells in acquired aplastic anemia. TCR beta VDJ and CDR3 profiles were obtained from a genomic DNA template. TCRdb re-called the reads through MiXCR, storing one row per CDR3 protein. The data show 150,000 to 200,000 distinct CDR3 sequences, with around half seen just once and approximately 2.9% held by the top ten. The sample was sorted CD4+, CD8+, or CD8+CD57+ T cells (not recorded which) from PBMCs. The receptor source for this set is a human donor in good health.

The count of this clonotype is one. The chain couples TRBV2 to TRBJ1-1; 7 bases fit TRBD1. Germline V lookup: CDR1 SNHLY, CDR2 FYNNEI. J was trimmed by 6 bases and V by 6 bases; bases with no gene match: 4. CDR3 size: 12 residues. Here the CDR3 reads CASRDRDAEAFF. The CDR3 nucleotides are TGTGCCAGCAGAGACAGGGACGCTGAAGCTTTCTTT.

The rearrangement links TRBV5-1 to TRBJ1-2; the D gene is possibly TRBD1 (5 bases). The CDR3 length is 11 residues. The V and J ends lost 7 bases and 8 bases respectively, with 12 bases between them. Germline CDR1 and CDR2: SGHRS and YFSETQ. CDR3 protein: CASGHGGGYTF. The CDR3 DNA sequence: TGCGCCAGCGGCCATGGGGGAGGCTACACCTTC. Based on the CDR3 plus reference TRBV5-1 and TRBJ1-2, the full variable domain is KAGVTQTPRYLIKTRGQQVTLSCSPISGHRSVSWYQQTPGQGLQFLFEYFSETQRNKGNFPGRFSGRQFSNSRSEMNVSTLELGDSALYLCASGHGGGYTFGSGTRLTVV.

V usage is TRBV24-1 and J usage is TRBJ2-3; D is ambiguous. This CDR3 has 12 amino acids. Per the germline V gene, CDR1 is KGHDR and CDR2 is SFDVKD. Trimming pared 4 bases from V and 9 bases from J, leaving 10 bases between. The CDR3 is CATSDFGATQYF. CDR3 DNA sequence: TGTGCCACCAGTGACTTCGGAGCAACGCAGTATTTT.

This clonotype was detected a few times. This rearrangement joins TRBV28 to TRBJ1-4, with no clear D. V lost 8 bases and J lost 8, with 15 bases in between. Germline values: CDR1 MDHEN, CDR2 SYDVKM. The CDR3 has 13 amino acids. The CDR3 reads CASFDNRYEKLFF. CDR3 nucleotides: TGTGCCAGCTTTGACAATCGGTACGAAAAACTGTTTTTT.

The rearrangement uses TRBV20-1 and TRBJ2-3, with D uncertain. Trimming cost V 0 bases and J 0 bases, with 10 bases left between them. Germline CDR1 reads DFQATT; CDR2 reads SNEGSKA (reference sequence). The CDR3 loop spans 15 amino acids. CDR3 nucleotides: TGCAGTGCTAGAGATCTGCGGAGTAGCACAGATACGCAGTATTTT. Translation gives CSARDLRSSTDTQYF.

The chain is built from TRBV20-1 and TRBJ2-7; perhaps TRBD1 as D (6 bases). Germline V CDR1 and CDR2: DFQATT, SNEGSKA (reference sequence). Trimming stripped 6 bases from V and 1 base from J, with 13 bases between. The CDR3 runs 13 residues. Written as DNA, the CDR3 is TGCAGTGCCCCCAGGACAGTGTCCTACGAGCAGTACTTC. Encoded protein: CSAPRTVSYEQYF.

This clonotype was seen at least ten times. CDR3 region: CASSDPGSTGYTF. In DNA, the CDR3 is TGTGCCAGCAGTGACCCAGGGTCGACCGGCTACACCTTC. The chain is built from TRBV6-1 and TRBJ1-2; possibly TRBD1 for D (5 bases). V lost 3 bases and J lost 8, with 13 bases in between. This CDR3 is 13 amino acids long. Germline lookup yields CDR1 MNHNS and CDR2 SASEGT.

V and J are TRBV24-1 and TRBJ2-2; 8 bases are a match to TRBD1. The CDR3 is 14 amino acids. After removal of 4 bases from V and 6 bases from J, the junction contained 3 bases not matched to a gene. CDR1 KGHDR and CDR2 SFDVKD come from the germline V gene. The CDR3 DNA reads as TGTGCCACCAGTGAGACAGGGGTCCCCGGGGAGCTGTTTTTT. Translated: CATSETGVPGELFF.

The CDR3 nucleotides read TGCAGTGCTCGAGGACTGGGGTTGAACACTGAAGCTTTCTTT. Translating it yields CSARGLGLNTEAFF. The chain joins TRBV20-1 to TRBJ1-1; D gene ambiguous. Germline V gives CDR1 DFQATT, CDR2 SNEGSKA (reference sequence). Trimming shortened V by 5 bases and J by 0 bases, and 13 bases separated the two germline ends. The CDR3 has 14 residues.

The rearrangement links TRBV20-1 to TRBJ1-6, with D maybe TRBD1 (6 bases). Germline V CDR1 and CDR2: DFQATT, SNEGSKA (reference sequence). V was cut by 3 bases and J by 9 bases, with 9 bases left in between. There are 12 residues in the CDR3. CDR3 sequence: CSARDSGSPLHF. DNA of the CDR3: TGCAGTGCTAGGGACAGTGGTTCACCCCTCCACTTT.